This T cell receptor beta chain emerged from a study of T cell responses to AZD1222 COVID-19 vaccine. Study results and limitations: Reportedly, close to half of spike-specific TCRs are directed against unmutated variant regions. Spike-specific TCR breadth and depth both grew after two AZD1222 doses.

The data were produced by immunoSEQ multiplex PCR, yet TCRdb's version contains in-frame clones alone and is incomplete. The table lists more than 95,000 clones, around 93% of them singletons. As for this clone: Its cognate antigen is unknown.

The sequencing used peripheral blood, collected on day 0 of AZD1222 vaccination. This TCR was sampled from an adult in good health.

CDR3 residues: CASTSLGAMGWLNEQFF. The DNA of the CDR3 is TGTGCCAGCACCTCCTTGGGGGCGATGGGTTGGTTGAATGAGCAGTTCTTC. This chain uses TRBV7-2 with TRBJ2-1, with D possibly matching TRBD1 (6 bases). This CDR3 is 17 amino acids long. The V gene's germline CDR1 is SGHTA and CDR2 FQGNSA. V lost 7 bases and J lost 7, with 26 bases in between.